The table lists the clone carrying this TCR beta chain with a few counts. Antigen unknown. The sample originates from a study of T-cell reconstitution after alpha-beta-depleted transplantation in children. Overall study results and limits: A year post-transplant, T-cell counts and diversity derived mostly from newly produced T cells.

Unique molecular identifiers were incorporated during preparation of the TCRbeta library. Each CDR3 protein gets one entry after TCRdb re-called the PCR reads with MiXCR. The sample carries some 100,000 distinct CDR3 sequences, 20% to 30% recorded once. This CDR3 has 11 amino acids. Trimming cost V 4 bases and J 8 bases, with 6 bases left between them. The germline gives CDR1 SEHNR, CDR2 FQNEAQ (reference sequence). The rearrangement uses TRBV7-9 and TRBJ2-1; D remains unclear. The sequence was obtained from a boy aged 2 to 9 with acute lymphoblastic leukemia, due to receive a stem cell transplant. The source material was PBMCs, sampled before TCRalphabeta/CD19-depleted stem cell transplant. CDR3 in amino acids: CASSSDHEQFF. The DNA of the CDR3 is TGTGCCAGCAGCTCCGATCATGAGCAGTTCTTC.